The 26 T cell receptor beta chains in this list originate from one sample, sequenced in a study of T-cell memory formation after mild COVID-19. TCRdb reprocessed the 5' RACE reads with MiXCR, giving one entry per CDR3 protein. The sample records more than 100,000 distinct CDR3 sequences, 5% to 6.5% being singletons. Sequenced material: PBMCs or a T cell subset sorted from them (not recorded which). These receptors originate from an adult woman who had mild COVID-19 (a few samples of this study predate the infection). Cell type and time point are not known.

This clonotype was found many times. The V call is TRBV11-2, the J call TRBJ2-7; 10 bases are a match to TRBD1. This CDR3 is built from 15 residues. Losses at the gene ends were 5 bases for V and 7 bases for J; bases not matched to a gene: 11. Per the germline V gene, CDR1 is SGHAT and CDR2 is FQNNGV. The CDR3 DNA follows: TGTGCCAGCAGCCTCCGGGACAGGGGCGCGGTGGAGCAGTACTTC. As protein: CASSLRDRGAVEQYF.

This clonotype was counted many times. The rearrangement links TRBV5-4 to TRBJ2-1; TRBD1 agrees at 9 bases. This CDR3 is 14 amino acids long. Germline V lookup: CDR1 SGHNT, CDR2 YYREEE (reference sequence). With V trimmed by 4 bases and J by 5 bases, 4 bases remained unmatched. The CDR3 sequence is CASSPGQGNNEQFF. The CDR3 DNA sequence: TGTGCCAGCAGCCCGGGACAGGGAAACAATGAGCAGTTCTTC.

This clonotype was counted a few times. The V call is TRBV7-9, the J call TRBJ2-1; D could derive from TRBD1 or TRBD2 (5 bases each). Germline V CDR1 and CDR2: SEHNR, FQNEAQ (reference sequence). This CDR3 is 13 amino acids long. V lost 5 bases and J lost 12, with 17 bases in between. CDR3 residues: CASSSSGGKPQFF. DNA of the CDR3: TGTGCCAGCAGCAGCAGTGGGGGTAAACCGCAGTTCTTC.

J is TRBJ1-5 and V is TRBV6-2 or TRBV6-3, with 7 bases identical to TRBD1. The J segment lost 3 bases and the V segment lost 6 bases, leaving 5 bases of the junction unmatched. Looked up from germline, CDR1 is MNHEY and CDR2 is SVGEGT. The CDR3 sequence is 14 residues long. As DNA, the CDR3 is TGTGCCAGCAGAGGGACAGTCGACAATCAGCCCCAGCATTTT. Translation gives CASRGTVDNQPQHF.

This clonotype was seen many times. V is TRBV7-9 and J is TRBJ2-3, with TRBD2 identical over 12 bases. The CDR3 has 18 residues. Germline CDR1 is SEHNR and CDR2 is FQNEAQ (reference sequence). V shed 4 bases and J 2 bases; nucleotides not matched to a gene: 10. CDR3 DNA: TGTGCCAGCAGCTCCGCACTAGCGGGAGGCCGTCTCACAGATACGCAGTATTTT. It translates to CASSSALAGGRLTDTQYF.

Only a few counts were recorded for this clonotype. V usage is TRBV28 and J usage is TRBJ1-2; 11 bases agree with TRBD1. V lost 4 bases to trimming and J lost 7 bases; unmatched junction nucleotides: 5. Per germline, CDR1 MDHEN and CDR2 SYDVKM. The CDR3 sequence is 14 residues long. CDR3 amino acids: CASSSGQGVGGYTF. The CDR3 DNA is TGTGCCAGCAGTTCGGGACAGGGGGTGGGTGGCTACACCTTC.

The rearrangement uses TRBV7-6 and TRBJ1-1, with 12 positions matching TRBD1. Looked up from germline, CDR1 is SGHVS and CDR2 is FNYEAQ. This CDR3 has 14 amino acids. Losses at the gene ends were 3 bases for V and 4 bases for J; bases not matched to a gene: 0. CDR3 residues: CASSLGQGATEAFF. Here the CDR3 DNA reads TGTGCCAGCAGCTTGGGACAGGGGGCCACTGAAGCTTTCTTT.

This rearrangement joins TRBV4-1 to TRBJ1-2; TRBD1 is a possible D gene (6 bases). CDR1 and CDR2 (germline): MGHRA, YSYEKL. This CDR3 spans 14 amino acids. Trimming took off 2 bases at V and 4 bases at J, with 11 bases between the two ends. CDR3 amino acids: CASSQQGFSYGYTF. DNA of the CDR3: TGCGCCAGCAGCCAACAGGGGTTTTCCTATGGCTACACCTTC.

This clonotype has only a few counts. This chain connects TRBV19 to TRBJ1-2, with 11 bases aligning to TRBD1. Trimming cost V 6 bases and J 8 bases; bases outside gene matches: 8. This CDR3 contains 14 residues. The germline CDR1 and CDR2 sequences are LNHDA and SQIVND (reference sequence). The CDR3 nucleotides read TGTGCCAGTAGCTCGACGGACAGGGGGCACGGCTACACCTTC. Translated, it gives CASSSTDRGHGYTF.

The chain joins TRBV24-1 to TRBJ2-1; TRBD2 matches 11 bases. CDR1 and CDR2 from the germline V gene are KGHDR and SFDVKD. V trimming: 9 bases; J trimming: 8 bases; junction bases outside the gene matches: 8. The CDR3 length is 14 residues. For the CDR3, the DNA is TGTGCCACCCAACTAGCGGGAGTGAGTGATGAGCAGTTCTTC. Its translation is CATQLAGVSDEQFF.

This clonotype came up many times. This chain connects TRBV29-1 to TRBJ1-2; perhaps TRBD1 as D (5 bases). The germline V gene has CDR1 SQVTM and CDR2 ANQGSEA. The CDR3 consists of 12 residues. V was clipped by 6 bases and J by 12 bases, with 20 bases between them. The CDR3 reads CSVERARDGHTF. The CDR3 nucleotides are TGCAGCGTCGAGCGGGCCCGGGACGGCCACACCTTC.

The sample holds many counts of this clonotype. This chain links TRBV2 with TRBJ2-2; 8 nucleotides align to TRBD1. CDR3 length: 14 amino acids. The germline gives CDR1 SNHLY, CDR2 FYNNEI. The junction had 4 bases not matched to a gene; V was cut back by 10 bases and J by 0 bases. CDR3 nucleotides: TGTGCCAAAGACAGGGGATCGAACACCGGGGAGCTGTTTTTT. Its protein is CAKDRGSNTGELFF.

The chain has TRBV7-6 and TRBJ2-5; D is unresolved. The V and J ends lost 8 bases and 3 bases respectively, with 7 bases between them. The CDR3 consists of 11 residues. The germline V gene has CDR1 SGHVS and CDR2 FNYEAQ. For the CDR3, the DNA is TGTGCCAGCGGCAATAAAGAGACCCAGTACTTC. This sequence encodes CASGNKETQYF.

This clonotype was detected only a few times. The chain recombines TRBV6-2 or TRBV6-3 with TRBJ2-1; D is possibly TRBD2 (6 bases). Germline loops: CDR1 MNHEY, CDR2 SVGEGT. Trimming stripped 0 bases from V and 2 bases from J, with 8 bases between. This CDR3 has 15 amino acids. Here the CDR3 DNA reads TGTGCCAGCAGTTACTCGGAGGGGACCTACAATGAGCAGTTCTTC. Translation gives CASSYSEGTYNEQFF.

The chain has TRBV4-1 and TRBJ2-7; D is perhaps TRBD2 (6 bases). V was trimmed by 4 bases and J by 2 bases, leaving 18 bases between them. Germline loops: CDR1 MGHRA, CDR2 YSYEKL. CDR3 length: 16 amino acids. The CDR3 sequence is CASSLVRDSLTYEQYF. As DNA, the CDR3 is TGCGCCAGCAGCCTGGTTAGGGACTCGCTGACCTACGAGCAGTACTTC.

This clonotype was picked up many times. This CDR3 is CASSLPGDRAKNIQYF. The CDR3 DNA reads as TGTGCCAGCAGCTTACCTGGGGATAGGGCCAAAAACATTCAGTACTTC. V is TRBV5-4 and J is TRBJ2-4; D remains unclear. Germline V CDR1 and CDR2: SGHNT, YYREEE (reference sequence). The CDR3 is 16 amino acids. V gave up 2 bases and J gave up 1 base, with 13 bases separating them.

The rearrangement uses TRBV20-1 and TRBJ1-3; perhaps TRBD1 as D (5 bases). From germline, CDR1 is DFQATT and CDR2 SNEGSKA (reference sequence). The V and J ends lost 0 bases and 0 bases respectively, with 9 bases between them. The CDR3 is 15 residues long. The CDR3 nucleotides read TGCAGTGCTAGAGATCACGGACACTCTGGAAACACCATATATTTT. Protein sequence: CSARDHGHSGNTIYF.

This clonotype came up many times. The chain has TRBV5-1 and TRBJ2-2; D is unresolved. The CDR3 covers 16 residues. Germline V CDR1 and CDR2: SGHRS, YFSETQ. V dropped 0 bases and J dropped 5 bases, with 14 bases sitting between them. The CDR3 nucleotides read TGCGCCAGCAGCTTGGAGTCCACGTCCGGAACCGGGGAGCTGTTTTTT. Translating it yields CASSLESTSGTGELFF.

This clonotype was recorded a few times. The chain uses TRBV5-1 and TRBJ2-3; tentatively, D is TRBD2 (6 bases). Germline CDR1 SGHRS, CDR2 YFSETQ. Trimming pared 5 bases from V and 4 bases from J, leaving 8 bases between. This CDR3 contains 12 residues. CDR3 in amino acids: CASSPGADTQYF. The CDR3 coding sequence is TGCGCCAGCAGTCCGGGGGCAGATACGCAGTATTTT.

This clonotype was counted many times. The V and J genes are TRBV7-9 and TRBJ1-1, with unresolved D. CDR1 is SEHNR and CDR2 is FQNEAQ in the germline V gene (reference sequence). CDR3 size: 14 residues. Between the trimmed V and J ends, which lost 5 bases and 0 bases, there was a span of 10 bases. The CDR3 bases are TGTGCCAGCAGCAGGCTGGGGTTGAACACTGAAGCTTTCTTT. It is translated as CASSRLGLNTEAFF.

This clonotype was recorded a few times. The rearrangement joins TRBV20-1 to TRBJ2-4; D unclear. CDR1 DFQATT and CDR2 SNEGSKA come from the germline V gene (reference sequence). With 5 bases removed from V and 1 base from J, the gap between germline ends came to 12 bases. The CDR3 runs to 14 residues. The CDR3 here is CSAGPALAKNIQYF. The CDR3 bases are TGCAGTGCTGGCCCTGCTCTGGCCAAAAACATTCAGTACTTC.

The chain joins TRBV7-9 to TRBJ2-7, with D possibly matching TRBD1 (6 bases). This CDR3 is 15 amino acids long. Germline-derived CDR1 and CDR2 are SEHNR and FQNEAQ (reference sequence). Trimming stripped 1 base from V and 2 bases from J, with 12 bases between. The CDR3 region is CASSLGQASPYEQYF. The CDR3 DNA follows: TGTGCCAGCAGCTTAGGACAGGCCTCACCCTACGAGCAGTACTTC.

This clonotype has just a few counts. The chain uses TRBV27 and TRBJ1-1; D possibly corresponds to TRBD1 (5 bases). Trimming stripped 5 bases from V and 5 bases from J, with 21 bases between. Per germline, CDR1 MNHEY and CDR2 SMNVEV (reference sequence). The CDR3 runs 16 residues. In nucleotides, the CDR3 is TGTGCCAGCAGTGTCCTACAGGTACTGCCCAGTACTGAAGCTTTCTTT. Its translation: CASSVLQVLPSTEAFF.

This clonotype was recorded many times. This chain uses TRBV3-1 with TRBJ1-1; D unclear. In germline, CDR1 is LGHDT, CDR2 YNNKEL (reference sequence). V lost 0 bases to trimming and J lost 4 bases, with 15 bases between them. The CDR3 loop spans 16 amino acids. CDR3 residues: CASSQDVLLGPTEAFF. CDR3 DNA: TGTGCCAGCAGCCAAGATGTACTTTTGGGTCCCACTGAAGCTTTCTTT.

This clonotype was detected a few times. The rearrangement links TRBV14 to TRBJ2-3; D gene unclear. CDR1 is SGHDN and CDR2 is FVKESK in the germline V gene. The CDR3 runs 12 residues. V lost 0 bases, J lost 6 bases, and 4 bases lay in between. CDR3 residues: CASSQDWDTQYF. CDR3 bases: TGTGCCAGCAGCCAAGATTGGGATACGCAGTATTTT.

This clonotype has ten or more counts. This sequence joins TRBV5-1 and TRBJ2-4; D gene ambiguous. Germline CDR1 is SGHRS and CDR2 is YFSETQ. The germline V and J ends were trimmed by 0 bases and 0 bases, with 13 bases remaining between them. There are 17 residues in the CDR3. As DNA, the CDR3 is TGCGCCAGCAGCTTGGCCTTCCAACCCTTAGCCAAAAACATTCAGTACTTC. The encoded protein is CASSLAFQPLAKNIQYF.